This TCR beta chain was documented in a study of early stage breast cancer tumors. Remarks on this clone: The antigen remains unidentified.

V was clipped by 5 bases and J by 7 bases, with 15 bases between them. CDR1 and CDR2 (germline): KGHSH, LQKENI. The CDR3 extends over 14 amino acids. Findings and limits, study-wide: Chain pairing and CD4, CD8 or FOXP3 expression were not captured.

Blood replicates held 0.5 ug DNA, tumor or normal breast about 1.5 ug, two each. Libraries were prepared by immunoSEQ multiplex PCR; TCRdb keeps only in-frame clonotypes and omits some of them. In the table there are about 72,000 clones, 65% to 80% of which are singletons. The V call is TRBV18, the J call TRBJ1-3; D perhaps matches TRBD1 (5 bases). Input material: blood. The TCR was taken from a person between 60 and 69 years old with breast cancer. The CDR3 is CASSTRGNWNTIYF. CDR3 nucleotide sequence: TGTGCCAGCTCAACCCGGGGCAATTGGAACACCATATATTTT.